This T cell receptor beta chain was retrieved from a study of blood T cell repertoires in COVID-19. At the level of the study: The analysed material was cDNA or gDNA that came from T cells, B-cell-depleted T cells, or PBMCs.

This CDR3 has 14 amino acids. Trimming left V 5 bases short and J 2 bases short, with 10 bases between. Germline V gene data show CDR1 as SNHLY and CDR2 as FYNNEI. This table comes from immunoSEQ multiplex PCR, and its TCRdb copy is limited to in-frame clones, with some not included. The sample holds 140,000 to 150,000 clones, roughly nine tenths seen once. This chain uses TRBV2 with TRBJ1-5; no definite D call. The sample taken for sequencing was peripheral blood. The clonotype comes from a human donor in a cohort sampled during active COVID-19. In DNA form, the CDR3 reads TGTGCCAGCAGTCCCCTGAGAGGCAATCAGCCCCAGCATTTT. It codes for CASSPLRGNQPQHF.